This T cell receptor (beta chain) was profiled in a study of blood T cell repertoires in COVID-19. In the study overall: The samples span acute and convalescent COVID-19 from the United States, Italy and Spain. Sources were T cells, B-cell-depleted T cells, or PBMCs; the material itself was cDNA or gDNA.

CDR3 length equals 15 residues. The germline V gene has CDR1 KGHSH and CDR2 LQKENI. V lost 2 bases, J lost 5 bases, and 4 bases stayed unmatched. Original handling: Reference gene primer amplification yielded estimated nucleated cell counts. The protocol was immunoSEQ multiplex PCR, while the TCRdb copy is restricted to in-frame clones and leaves out a portion. The D gene and trimming were derived from the DNA, and the V and J assignments and clone size from that table. In the table there are roughly 88,000 clones, about 71% of which are singletons. The sample taken for sequencing was peripheral blood. The gene calls are TRBV18 and TRBJ2-7, with TRBD2 matching over 12 bases. The origin of this receptor is a woman aged 60-75 years in a cohort sampled during active or convalescent COVID-19. The CDR3, as DNA: TGTGCCAGCTCACCAACTAGCGGGGGGAACGACGAGCAGTACTTC. Residues: CASSPTSGGNDEQYF.